This T cell receptor beta chain was obtained from a study of Ad26.COV2.S vaccination and SARS-CoV-2 variants. Study context: Ad26.COV2.S given intramuscularly, once or twice 56 days apart.

In germline, CDR1 is MNHEY, CDR2 SMNVEV (reference sequence). This CDR3 has 13 residues. V was clipped by 2 bases and J by 9 bases, with 11 bases between them. Specified treatment: about 20 received Ad26.COV2.S at low or high dose, single or two shots; about 5 received placebo; per-sample allocation not given. It was on day 63 after the first vaccine or placebo injection that samples were taken. Measured with immunoSEQ multiplex PCR; TCRdb has only the in-frame clones, and not every one. The table records fewer than 500,000 clones, about 90% of them present only once. The chain carries TRBV27 and TRBJ2-1; D unresolved. The receptor's source is a person between 18 and 59 years old who received the Ad26.COV2.S COVID-19 vaccine or a placebo. Sequencing used peripheral blood, obtained in a trial of Ad26.COV2.S vaccine versus placebo. The CDR3 spells CASSLAVGIEQFF. CDR3 in DNA: TGTGCCAGCAGTTTAGCCGTTGGTATTGAGCAGTTCTTC.